The clone carrying this T cell receptor beta chain occurred a few times. Its cognate antigen is unknown. The source of the sample is a study of identical twins. V trimming: 3 bases; J trimming: 5 bases; junction bases outside the gene matches: 9. The CDR3 is 15 residues long. CDR1 is KGHDR, CDR2 SFDVKD, per germline. A single record per CDR3 protein comes from TCRdb applying MiXCR to the 5' RACE reads. The table records approximately 1.8 million distinct CDR3 sequences, under 35% of them present only once. General study points: Compared with models, monozygotic twins showed more out-of-frame TCR alpha sharing.

This chain joins TRBV24-1 and TRBJ2-7; 7 nucleotides agree with TRBD2. The sequence was obtained from a newborn girl in good health. The material sequenced was cord blood. The CDR3 is CATSDVGGGLDEQYF. The CDR3 region has the DNA TGTGCCACCAGTGATGTTGGCGGGGGACTGGACGAGCAGTACTTC.